The present entry profiles one TCR beta chain with its context. What it binds is not known. The cohort excluded patients with autoimmune disease history or systemic immunosuppression. The data originate from a study of OX40 agonist ivuxolimab in advanced cancers. For the study at large: The patients received agonistic anti-OX40 (CD134) antibody ivuxolimab. The study's findings and limits: No determination was made of the antigen specificity of the expanded peripheral T cells. More expanded clones were found, on average, in CD8+ than in CD4+ T cells.

V was pared by 1 base and J by 7 bases, with 8 bases between. Germline V CDR1 and CDR2: SEHNR, FQNEAQ (reference sequence). The CDR3 totals 13 residues. TCRdb keeps only in-frame clones here, not all; method: immunoSEQ multiplex PCR. The sample includes about 61,000 clones, around 86% of them seen just once. The J gene is TRBJ1-5, the V gene TRBV7-9; D call uncertain. This specimen was CD4+ or CD8+ T cells sorted from blood, taken in a trial of the OX40 agonist ivuxolimab. This TCR derives from an adult with an advanced solid tumor such as melanoma, head and neck, liver or kidney cancer. CDR3 DNA sequence: TGTGCCAGCAGCTTAGACGCAAACCAGCCCCAGCATTTT. The encoded protein is CASSLDANQPQHF. Full variable domain (missing parts from reference TRBV7-9 and TRBJ1-5): DTGVSQNPRHKITKRGQNVTFRCDPISEHNRLYWYRQTLGQGPEFLTYFQNEAQLEKSRLLSDRFSAERPKGSFSTLEIQRTEQGDSAMYLCASSLDANQPQHFGDGTRLSIL.